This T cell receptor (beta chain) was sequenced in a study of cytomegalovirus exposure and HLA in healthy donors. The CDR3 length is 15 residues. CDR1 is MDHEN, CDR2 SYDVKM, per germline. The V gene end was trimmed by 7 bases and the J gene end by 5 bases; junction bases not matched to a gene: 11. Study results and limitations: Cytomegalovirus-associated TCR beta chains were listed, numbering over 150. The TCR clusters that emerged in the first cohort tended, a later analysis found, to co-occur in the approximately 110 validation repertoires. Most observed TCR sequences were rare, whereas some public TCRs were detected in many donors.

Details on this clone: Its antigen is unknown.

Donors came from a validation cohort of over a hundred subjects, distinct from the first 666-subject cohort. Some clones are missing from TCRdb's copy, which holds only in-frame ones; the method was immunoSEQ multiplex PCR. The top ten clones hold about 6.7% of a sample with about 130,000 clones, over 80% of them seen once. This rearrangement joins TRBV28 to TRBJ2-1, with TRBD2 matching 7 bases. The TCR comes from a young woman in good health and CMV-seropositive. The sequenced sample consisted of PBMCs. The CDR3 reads CASKERGLVDNEQFF. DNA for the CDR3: TGTGCCAGCAAGGAGCGCGGACTAGTGGACAATGAGCAGTTCTTC.